What follows are 14 T cell receptor beta chains derived from one specimen sequenced in a study of molecular identifiers for immune sequencing clone quantification. TCRdb used MiXCR to reprocess the PCR reads, holding one entry per CDR3 protein. The table records hundreds of thousands of distinct CDR3 sequences, 25% of them present only once. The sequencing sample was made of naive CD8+ T cells from blood, with Jurkat cell RNA spiked in. Described subset: FACS-sorted CD8+CD4-CCR7+CD45RA+ naive T cells. The receptors were sampled from a human donor in good health. Some libraries in this study had Jurkat cell RNA spiked in.

The gene calls are TRBV19 and TRBJ2-1; D gene ambiguous. This CDR3 comprises 12 residues. V was cut by 7 bases and J by 10 bases, with 14 bases left in between. Looked up from germline, CDR1 is LNHDA and CDR2 is SQIVND (reference sequence). CDR3 protein: CASTPLSGEQFF. The CDR3 coding sequence is TGTGCCAGTACCCCCCTATCCGGGGAGCAGTTCTTC.

Only a few counts were recorded for this clonotype. The J gene is TRBJ2-1, the V gene TRBV19; D may be TRBD1 (6 bases). V shed 7 bases and J shed 5 bases, with 15 bases lying between them. Germline lookup yields CDR1 LNHDA and CDR2 SQIVND (reference sequence). The CDR3 length is 14 residues. The CDR3 coding sequence is TGTGCCAGTACCTTTTCCAGGACAGACAATGAGCAGTTCTTC. Translated, it gives CASTFSRTDNEQFF.

The sample holds many counts of this clonotype. The genes are TRBV2 and TRBJ1-1; the D is unclear. V was trimmed by 6 bases and J by 3 bases, leaving 11 bases between them. CDR1 is SNHLY, CDR2 FYNNEI, per germline. The CDR3 is 13 amino acids. CDR3 in DNA: TGTGCCAGCAGGAAGGCGACACACACTGAAGCTTTCTTT. Its translation is CASRKATHTEAFF. The whole variable domain, filled in from reference TRBV2 and TRBJ1-1, reads EPEVTQTPSHQVTQMGQEVILRCVPISNHLYFYWYRQILGQKVEFLVSFYNNEISEKSEIFDDQFSVERPDGSNFTLKIRSTKLEDSAMYFCASRKATHTEAFFGQGTRLTVV.

V and J are TRBV5-5 and TRBJ1-5; TRBD1 aligns across 8 bases. The V gene end was trimmed by 4 bases and the J gene end by 0 bases; junction bases not matched to a gene: 9. The CDR3 is made up of 17 amino acids. The germline V gene encodes CDR1 SGHKS and CDR2 YYEKEE (reference sequence). The DNA for the CDR3 is TGTGCCAGCAGCACGTCAGGGGGCCTTTATAGCAATCAGCCCCAGCATTTT. Protein product: CASSTSGGLYSNQPQHF.

The chain employs TRBV10-1 and TRBJ2-3; 9 positions agree with TRBD1. V dropped 2 bases and J dropped 1; count of bases not matched to a gene: 1. This CDR3 is 15 amino acids long. Germline V gene sequence: CDR1 WNHNN, CDR2 SYGVQD (reference sequence). The CDR3 reads CASSEGDRGTDTQYF. As DNA, the CDR3 is TGCGCCAGCAGTGAGGGGGACAGGGGCACAGATACGCAGTATTTT.

This clonotype was counted a single time. The germline gene is not matched at one end of the junction; a read error may be the cause. The rearrangement joins TRBV5-1 to TRBJ1-4; D not certain. The germline V gene encodes CDR1 SGHRS and CDR2 YFSETQ. This CDR3 has 16 residues. The CDR3 nucleotides are TGCGCCAGCAGCACCAGCGGCTGGGAAAGGAATGAAGAACTGGTTTTT. Protein sequence: CASSTSGWERNEELVF. Combining the CDR3 with reference TRBV5-1 and TRBJ1-4 gives the whole variable domain KAGVTQTPRYLIKTRGQQVTLSCSPISGHRSVSWYQQTPGQGLQFLFEYFSETQRNKGNFPGRFSGRQFSNSRSEMNVSTLELGDSALYLCASSTSGWERNEELVFGSGTQLSVL.

This clonotype has a count of ten or more. The V gene is TRBV20-1, the J gene TRBJ1-1, with D unclear. V shed 1 base and J shed 8 bases, with 5 bases lying between them. The CDR3 loop spans 10 amino acids. Germline V gives CDR1 DFQATT, CDR2 SNEGSKA (reference sequence). CDR3 in DNA: TGCAGTGCTAGAGGAGGGGAAGCTTTCTTT. It translates to CSARGGEAFF.

This clonotype has a count of ten or more. The genes are TRBV4-3 and TRBJ1-1, with D possibly TRBD1 on 5 matching bases. Germline loops: CDR1 LGHNA, CDR2 YSLEER. Trimming removed 0 bases at V and 7 bases at J, with 12 bases between. The CDR3 totals 14 residues. The CDR3 coding sequence is TGCGCCAGCAGCCAAGATCTGGGGCGGAGTGAAGCTTTCTTT. Encoded protein: CASSQDLGRSEAFF.

The chain uses TRBV20-1 and TRBJ2-2; TRBD2 is a possible D gene (6 bases). V was shortened by 2 bases and J by 7 bases, with 11 bases between the two germline ends. CDR1 and CDR2 from the germline V gene are DFQATT and SNEGSKA (reference sequence). The CDR3 has 13 amino acids. The CDR3 DNA is TGCAGTGCTAGACGGGAGTCTCACGGGGAGCTGTTTTTT. The encoded protein is CSARRESHGELFF.

The V call is TRBV21-1, the J call TRBJ1-6; the table assigns TRBD1, which was not confirmed against the DNA. TRBV21-1 is classified as a pseudogene. This CDR3 region has 18 residues. This chain's CDR3 is CASRRQEGYTNICSPLHF. The CDR3 coding sequence is TGTGCCAGCAGACGACAAGAGGGGTACACTAATATTTGTTCACCCCTCCACTTT.

In its sample, this clonotype was seen once. The chain employs TRBV6-2 or TRBV6-3 and TRBJ2-1; 7 nucleotides line up with TRBD2. The CDR3 length is 16 residues. Trimming cost V 2 bases and J 7 bases; bases outside gene matches: 11. CDR1 and CDR2 (germline): MNHEY, SVGEGT. CDR3 nucleotides: TGTGCCAGCAGTTACCCCCTATTCTCAGCGGGAAATGAGCAGTTCTTC. Translating it yields CASSYPLFSAGNEQFF.

This clonotype was seen at least ten times. The rearrangement joins TRBV27 to TRBJ1-5, with a weak D call TRBD1 (5 bases). The ends were cut back, 1 base at V and 0 bases at J, with 7 bases in the middle. Germline CDR1 and CDR2: MNHEY and SMNVEV (reference sequence). The CDR3 spans 15 residues. This CDR3 reads CASSLWGNSNQPQHF. Written as DNA, the CDR3 is TGTGCCAGCAGTTTATGGGGCAATAGCAATCAGCCCCAGCATTTT.

The table lists this clonotype with a count of one. Since a much larger clone is just one base distant, this may be a read error. V and J are TRBV29-1 and TRBJ2-2; TRBD2 is a possible D gene (5 bases). This CDR3 has 11 amino acids. The V gene's germline CDR1 is SQVTM and CDR2 ANQGSEA. The CDR3 bases are TGCAGCGTTTCTGAGGCCGGGGAGCTGGTTTTT. Its protein product is CSVSEAGELVF.

The sample holds many counts of this clonotype. The chain uses TRBV7-9 and TRBJ2-7; no clear D gene. Germline V lookup: CDR1 SEHNR, CDR2 FQNEAQ (reference sequence). The CDR3 is 13 residues long. V dropped 5 bases and J dropped 2 bases, with 10 bases sitting between them. The CDR3 coding sequence is TGTGCCAGCAGCACAACCTCGACCTACGAGCAGTACTTC. This codes for CASSTTSTYEQYF.